One sample yielded the 20 T cell receptor beta chains listed below, sequenced in a study of blood T cell repertoires in COVID-19. TCRdb's table, derived via immunoSEQ multiplex PCR, lists solely in-frame clones and lacks some. Of more than 95,000 clones in the sample, 80% to 85% were seen once. Sequenced material: peripheral blood. Every receptor here comes from a woman older than 75 with acute or convalescent COVID-19.

The gene calls are TRBV28 and TRBJ1-5; 7 bases align to TRBD1. Germline CDR1 MDHEN, CDR2 SYDVKM. The V segment lost 7 bases and the J segment 2 bases; nucleotides outside the gene matches: 5. The CDR3 is made up of 14 amino acids. The CDR3 DNA follows: TGTGCCAGCACCTCCGGACAGGGCAATCAGCCCCAGCATTTT. Protein sequence: CASTSGQGNQPQHF. Full variable domain (rest looked up from reference TRBV28 and TRBJ1-5): DVKVTQSSRYLVKRTGEKVFLECVQDMDHENMFWYRQDPGLGLRLIYFSYDVKMKEKGDIPEGYSVSREKKERFSLILESASTNQTSMYLCASTSGQGNQPQHFGDGTRLSIL.

The chain has TRBV14 and TRBJ2-3; D is undetermined. The ends were cut back, 2 bases at V and 5 bases at J, with 14 bases in the middle. Germline assignment: CDR1 SGHDN and CDR2 FVKESK. The CDR3 totals 15 residues. CDR3 coding DNA: TGTGCCAGCAGCCAAAATTCTTTACTCCGAGATACGCAGTATTTT. Translation: CASSQNSLLRDTQYF.

This sequence joins TRBV5-1 and TRBJ2-1; D is perhaps TRBD2 (6 bases). V shed 0 bases and J shed 4 bases, with 17 bases lying between them. Germline values: CDR1 SGHRS, CDR2 YFSETQ. The CDR3 covers 17 residues. In DNA, the CDR3 is TGCGCCAGCAGCTTGGTTCCCCGGGAGATTGGGTACAATGAGCAGTTCTTC. Encoded protein: CASSLVPREIGYNEQFF.

The V and J genes are TRBV30 and TRBJ2-5; D is perhaps TRBD1 (5 bases). Germline CDR1 and CDR2: GTSNPN and SVGIG (reference sequence). This CDR3 region has 12 residues. Trimming cost V 2 bases and J 5 bases, with 9 bases left between them. Here the CDR3 reads CAWSQGMETQYF. The CDR3 region has the DNA TGTGCCTGGAGTCAGGGAATGGAGACCCAGTACTTC. Supplemented by reference TRBV30 and TRBJ2-5, the full variable domain reads SQTIHQWPATLVQPVGSPLSLECTVEGTSNPNLYWYRQAAGRGLQLLFYSVGIGQISSEVPQNLSASRPQDRQFILSSKKLLLSDSGFYLCAWSQGMETQYFGPGTRLLVL.

The chain carries TRBV14 and TRBJ2-1; D perhaps matches TRBD2 (6 bases). The V end lost 3 bases, the J end lost 10 bases, and 16 bases lay between the germline ends. CDR1 is SGHDN and CDR2 is FVKESK in the germline V gene. This CDR3 region has 14 residues. The CDR3 protein is CASSHRPGVGEQFF. The CDR3 nucleotides read TGTGCCAGCAGCCACCGACCGGGGGTCGGCGAGCAGTTCTTC.

The chain has TRBV15 and TRBJ2-1, with 11 nucleotides matching TRBD2. V dropped 5 bases and J dropped 2; count of bases not matched to a gene: 11. This CDR3 contains 18 residues. Germline values: CDR1 LNHNV, CDR2 YYDKDF (reference sequence). The CDR3 reads CATSLTLGTSGAYNEQFF. The CDR3 DNA reads as TGTGCCACCAGCTTAACGTTAGGGACTAGCGGCGCCTACAATGAGCAGTTCTTC.

This chain uses TRBV10-3 with TRBJ2-3, with D perhaps TRBD2 (6 bases). CDR3 length: 13 residues. Germline CDR1 ENHRY, CDR2 SYGVKD. Trimming left V 8 bases short and J 1 base short, with 10 bases between. Here the CDR3 DNA reads TGTGCCATCTCCCCTAGCGGCACAGATACGCAGTATTTT. Translated, it gives CAISPSGTDTQYF.

The chain has TRBV4-1 and TRBJ1-3, with TRBD1 identical over 7 bases. Germline values: CDR1 MGHRA, CDR2 YSYEKL. V shed 3 bases and J 3 bases; nucleotides not matched to a gene: 5. The CDR3 loop spans 15 amino acids. The CDR3 loop is CASSQEGQYGNTIYF. The CDR3 DNA reads as TGCGCCAGCAGCCAGGAGGGACAGTATGGAAACACCATATATTTT.

The rearrangement links TRBV10-3 to TRBJ2-3; 7 nucleotides line up with TRBD2. Germline CDR1 reads ENHRY; CDR2 reads SYGVKD. This CDR3 is built from 14 residues. The ends lost 10 bases at V and 7 bases at J; junction bases unmatched: 14. The CDR3 spells CATVGGPFPNTQYF. CDR3 coding DNA: TGTGCCACCGTGGGAGGGCCTTTTCCAAATACGCAGTATTTT.

The rearrangement links TRBV12-3 or TRBV12-4 to TRBJ1-1; TRBD1 might be the D (6 bases). With 1 base removed from V and 10 bases from J, the gap between germline ends came to 13 bases. This CDR3 has 13 amino acids. In DNA, the CDR3 is TGTGCCAGCAGTTTAGGGAGTCCCAGGGGAGCTTTCTTT. It is translated as CASSLGSPRGAFF.

The chain has TRBV24-1 and TRBJ1-1; tentative D call: TRBD1 (5 bases). CDR1 is KGHDR and CDR2 is SFDVKD in the germline V gene. Deletions cut 4 bases from V and 4 bases from J, with 15 bases between. The CDR3 runs to 15 residues. Here the CDR3 reads CATSDPTDSPTEAFF. CDR3 sequence (DNA): TGTGCCACCAGTGACCCGACCGACAGCCCCACTGAAGCTTTCTTT.

The chain joins TRBV6-5 to TRBJ2-2; TRBD1 aligns across 9 bases. Trimming at V came to 9 bases and at J to 5 bases, leaving 4 bases not matched to a gene. The V gene's germline CDR1 is MNHEY and CDR2 SVGAGI. The CDR3 length is 13 residues. The CDR3, as DNA: TGTGCCAGTAACAGGGGGCGAACCGGGGAGCTGTTTTTT. Translated: CASNRGRTGELFF.

This chain uses TRBV7-2 with TRBJ2-5; tentatively, D is TRBD1 (6 bases). Germline V CDR1 and CDR2: SGHTA, FQGNSA. This CDR3 comprises 15 residues. V was cut by 1 base and J by 5 bases, with 14 bases left in between. The CDR3 sequence is CASSLGPGDGETQYF. The CDR3 DNA reads TGTGCCAGCAGCTTAGGACCAGGGGATGGGGAGACCCAGTACTTC.

V is TRBV11-2 and J is TRBJ1-2, with D possibly being TRBD1 (6 bases). V was trimmed by 3 bases and J by 5 bases, leaving 16 bases between them. From germline, CDR1 is SGHAT and CDR2 FQNNGV. The CDR3 totals 15 residues. CDR3 nucleotide sequence: TGTGCCAGCAGCTTTGCCGGGACAAACTCTTATGGCTACACCTTC. This translates into CASSFAGTNSYGYTF.

This clone has ten or more counts. This chain connects TRBV28 to TRBJ2-2; possibly TRBD2 for D (6 bases). This CDR3 region has 15 residues. Germline CDR1 reads MDHEN; CDR2 reads SYDVKM. Deletions cut 5 bases from V and 3 bases from J, with 13 bases between. The CDR3 DNA reads as TGTGCCAGCAGTGGGGGGTTCAGAGACACCGGGGAGCTGTTTTTT. Its protein product is CASSGGFRDTGELFF.

This clone was detected a few times. Other DNA sequences in the same sample also yield this CDR3. This sequence joins TRBV15 and TRBJ2-7; 13 bases fit TRBD2. Losses at the gene ends were 4 bases for V and 4 bases for J; bases not matched to a gene: 4. The CDR3 is made up of 15 amino acids. Germline lookup yields CDR1 LNHNV and CDR2 YYDKDF (reference sequence). CDR3 DNA: TGTGCCACCAGCATCGGACTAGCGGGGGCTTACGAGCAGTACTTC. This gives the protein CATSIGLAGAYEQYF.

The CDR3 loop reads CASKSSGANVLTF. In DNA, the CDR3 is TGTGCCAGCAAGAGCTCTGGGGCCAACGTCCTGACTTTC. The chain carries TRBV2 and TRBJ2-6; no firm D call. CDR3 length: 13 residues. Trimming removed 7 bases from V and 0 bases from J, with 4 bases in between. Germline V CDR1 and CDR2: SNHLY, FYNNEI.

V and J are TRBV7-8 and TRBJ2-5; 8 bases fit TRBD2. Germline CDR1 reads SGHVS; CDR2 reads FQNEAQ. The V and J ends lost 4 bases and 4 bases, in that order; junction bases with no gene match: 11. The CDR3 extends over 16 amino acids. The CDR3 spells CASSSRGAGVGETQYF. Written as DNA, the CDR3 is TGTGCCAGCAGCTCCCGGGGAGCGGGAGTCGGAGAGACCCAGTACTTC.

This chain joins TRBV5-1 and TRBJ1-6; D may be TRBD1 (6 bases). CDR3 length equals 15 residues. V shed 3 bases and J shed 7 bases, with 14 bases lying between them. Germline assignment: CDR1 SGHRS and CDR2 YFSETQ. In DNA form, the CDR3 reads TGCGCCAGCAGCTCGGACGGACAGCAGAATTCACCCCTCCACTTT. It specifies CASSSDGQQNSPLHF. The variable domain in full, with the rest retrieved from reference TRBV5-1 and TRBJ1-6, is KAGVTQTPRYLIKTRGQQVTLSCSPISGHRSVSWYQQTPGQGLQFLFEYFSETQRNKGNFPGRFSGRQFSNSRSEMNVSTLELGDSALYLCASSSDGQQNSPLHFGNGTRLTVT.

The V call is TRBV7-2, the J call TRBJ1-4; D call uncertain. Germline values: CDR1 SGHTA, CDR2 FQGNSA. There are 15 residues in the CDR3. Trimming took 2 bases from V and 7 from J, leaving 14 bases between them. DNA for the CDR3: TGTGCCAGCAGCTTATACGCCAGAGGAGGTGAAAAACTGTTTTTT. This gives the protein CASSLYARGGEKLFF.